What follows are 23 T cell receptor beta chains derived from one specimen sequenced in a study of T cell responses to AZD1222 COVID-19 vaccine. Generated by immunoSEQ multiplex PCR, the TCRdb table keeps only in-frame clones and is missing some. The sample has some 150,000 clones; around 88% are singletons. The source material was peripheral blood, sampled on day 0 of MenACWY control vaccination. The receptors derive from an adult in good health.

V and J are TRBV28 and TRBJ1-2; TRBD1 agrees at 8 bases. Germline CDR1 MDHEN, CDR2 SYDVKM. The CDR3 has 14 residues. Germline trimming cut 6 bases from V and 6 bases from J; bases unmatched to any gene: 9. CDR3 sequence reads: CASRTSRTGHGYTF. The CDR3, as DNA: TGTGCCAGCAGGACCTCCAGGACAGGGCATGGCTACACCTTC.

The gene calls are TRBV19 and TRBJ1-5; the match to TRBD1 covers 7 bases. This CDR3 has 13 residues. Looked up from germline, CDR1 is LNHDA and CDR2 is SQIVND (reference sequence). J was trimmed by 4 bases and V by 11 bases; bases with no gene match: 8. The CDR3 DNA is TGTGCCGGGGGACAGACTCTTAATCAGCCCCAGCATTTT. It yields the protein CAGGQTLNQPQHF.

CDR3 loop: CAWSADRDYEQYF. The CDR3 DNA is TGTGCCTGGAGTGCAGACAGGGACTACGAGCAGTACTTC. The chain couples TRBV30 to TRBJ2-7; 7 nucleotides agree with TRBD1. V lost 1 base, J lost 3 bases, and 3 bases stayed unmatched. The germline gives CDR1 GTSNPN, CDR2 SVGIG (reference sequence). The CDR3 loop spans 13 amino acids.

This sequence joins TRBV11-3 and TRBJ2-1; TRBD1 is a possible D gene (6 bases). The V and J ends lost 3 bases and 8 bases respectively, with 17 bases between them. Looked up from germline, CDR1 is SGHNT and CDR2 is YENEEA. This CDR3 is built from 15 residues. The CDR3 DNA is TGTGCCAGCAGCTTTGGCAGGGGTTATCGGGATGAGCAGTTCTTC. Protein sequence: CASSFGRGYRDEQFF.

This clone occurred once. The genes are TRBV27 and TRBJ2-7, with 7 bases identical to TRBD1. Germline CDR1 and CDR2: MNHEY and SMNVEV (reference sequence). The CDR3 has 14 amino acids. The V gene end was trimmed by 5 bases and the J gene end by 3 bases; junction bases not matched to a gene: 7. The CDR3 bases are TGTGCCAGCAGTCCGCGACAGGGTTACTACGAGCAGTACTTC. This codes for CASSPRQGYYEQYF.

The chain couples TRBV3-1 (or the pseudogene TRBV3-2) to TRBJ1-4; D gene uncertain. CDR3 size: 12 residues. The V and J ends lost 4 bases and 6 bases respectively, with 6 bases between them. The V gene's germline CDR1 is LGHDT and CDR2 YNNKEL (reference sequence). The CDR3 coding sequence is TGTGCCAGCAGCCGCCTCGATGAAAAACTGTTTTTT. It yields the protein CASSRLDEKLFF.

J is TRBJ2-1 and V is TRBV6-5; D is perhaps TRBD1 (6 bases). Trimming shortened V by 5 bases and J by 2 bases, and 13 bases separated the two germline ends. CDR1 and CDR2 from the germline V gene are MNHEY and SVGAGI. The CDR3 totals 15 residues. CDR3 coding DNA: TGTGCCAGCAGTCCCACAGGGCGAACCTACAATGAGCAGTTCTTC. Translation gives CASSPTGRTYNEQFF.

V gene TRBV5-1 combines with J gene TRBJ2-1, with TRBD2 as a possible D gene (7 bases). The CDR3 consists of 15 residues. CDR1 is SGHRS and CDR2 is YFSETQ in the germline V gene. Between the trimmed V and J ends, which lost 0 bases and 5 bases, there was a span of 12 bases. This chain's CDR3 is CASSLVGGLDNEQFF. CDR3 nucleotide sequence: TGCGCCAGCAGCTTGGTCGGGGGGCTCGACAATGAGCAGTTCTTC. Looking up the rest from reference TRBV5-1 and TRBJ2-1 gives the full variable domain: KAGVTQTPRYLIKTRGQQVTLSCSPISGHRSVSWYQQTPGQGLQFLFEYFSETQRNKGNFPGRFSGRQFSNSRSEMNVSTLELGDSALYLCASSLVGGLDNEQFFGPGTRLTVL.

The chain has TRBV7-2 and TRBJ2-3, with a possible D match to TRBD2 (6 bases). This CDR3 contains 15 residues. Trimming pared 2 bases from V and 5 bases from J, leaving 14 bases between. Germline-derived CDR1 and CDR2 are SGHTA and FQGNSA. For the CDR3, the DNA is TGTGCCAGCAGCTTAACGGCGCCCGGGGGAGATACGCAGTATTTT. This sequence encodes CASSLTAPGGDTQYF.

The V gene is TRBV7-9, the J gene TRBJ2-7; D remains unclear. V was pared by 1 base and J by 2 bases, with 15 bases between. The germline V gene encodes CDR1 SEHNR and CDR2 FQNEAQ (reference sequence). The CDR3 covers 16 residues. The CDR3 region is CASSLVKRQAAYEQYF. As DNA, the CDR3 is TGTGCCAGCAGCTTAGTTAAACGCCAGGCCGCCTACGAGCAGTACTTC.

This clone has only a few counts. V usage is TRBV5-1 and J usage is TRBJ2-7; TRBD2 matches 7 bases. V shed 2 bases, J shed 3 bases, and the junction held 8 bases outside the gene matches. This CDR3 spans 15 amino acids. Germline values: CDR1 SGHRS, CDR2 YFSETQ. CDR3 amino acids: CASSLGYGGYYEQYF. The CDR3 coding sequence is TGCGCCAGCAGCTTAGGCTACGGGGGGTACTACGAGCAGTACTTC.

The chain employs TRBV24-1 and TRBJ2-7; 9 bases map to TRBD1. CDR3 length: 13 amino acids. V shed 7 bases and J 4 bases; nucleotides not matched to a gene: 4. CDR1 and CDR2 (germline): KGHDR, SFDVKD. CDR3 amino acids: CATSRTGDYEQYF. CDR3 nucleotides: TGTGCCACCAGCCGGACAGGGGATTACGAGCAGTACTTC.

V is TRBV6-1 and J is TRBJ1-5; 9 bases line up with TRBD1. J was trimmed by 0 bases and V by 3 bases; bases with no gene match: 9. The germline CDR1 and CDR2 sequences are MNHNS and SASEGT. The CDR3 spans 18 residues. The CDR3 sequence is CASSEGQGLFRSNQPQHF. DNA of the CDR3: TGTGCCAGCAGTGAGGGACAGGGCCTATTCCGTAGCAATCAGCCCCAGCATTTT.

This clone has only a few counts. The chain combines TRBV3-1 (or the pseudogene TRBV3-2) with TRBJ2-2; 12 bases are a match to TRBD2. The CDR3 totals 14 residues. The germline V gene encodes CDR1 LGHDT and CDR2 YNNKEL (reference sequence). The junction had 3 bases not matched to a gene; V was cut back by 8 bases and J by 5 bases. CDR3 nucleotides: TGTGCCAGCGGCGGACTAGCGGGGACCGGGGAGCTGTTTTTT. It codes for CASGGLAGTGELFF.

For the CDR3, the DNA is TGTGCCAGCAGCACCGCAGGGGCTAGCGGGGCACAAGAGACCCAGTACTTC. Amino acids: CASSTAGASGAQETQYF. The rearrangement links TRBV28 to TRBJ2-5, with TRBD2 matching over 9 bases. The CDR3 spans 17 residues. Looked up from germline, CDR1 is MDHEN and CDR2 is SYDVKM. J lost 2 bases, V lost 6 bases, and 13 bases had no gene match.

The chain links TRBV7-3 to TRBJ2-3; 9 nucleotides agree with TRBD2. Germline assignment: CDR1 SGHTA and CDR2 FQGTGA. The CDR3 extends over 16 amino acids. Trimming took 5 bases from V and 4 from J; bases not matched to a gene: 10. The CDR3 DNA follows: TGTGCCAGCAGCCCCTATAGCGGGAGTGATCCAGATACGCAGTATTTT. Protein: CASSPYSGSDPDTQYF.

The V call is TRBV20-1, the J call TRBJ2-7; 12 bases agree with TRBD2. With 3 bases clipped from V and 4 bases from J, the junction kept 10 bases outside the gene matches. The CDR3 sequence is 16 residues long. Germline assignment: CDR1 DFQATT and CDR2 SNEGSKA (reference sequence). CDR3 in amino acids: CSASSLAGGVQYEQYF. In DNA form, the CDR3 reads TGCAGTGCTAGTAGCCTAGCGGGAGGGGTACAGTACGAGCAGTACTTC.

The chain recombines TRBV5-5 with TRBJ2-5; D is possibly TRBD1 or TRBD2 (5 bases each). V was clipped by 1 base and J by 2 bases, with 21 bases between them. Germline V lookup: CDR1 SGHKS, CDR2 YYEKEE (reference sequence). CDR3 length equals 18 residues. The CDR3 nucleotides read TGTGCCAGCAGCTTGAGGGAACATTTTAGGGACCCACAAGAGACCCAGTACTTC. Amino acids: CASSLREHFRDPQETQYF.

This clone was seen once. J is TRBJ1-2 and V is TRBV6-1, with 11 bases identical to TRBD1. The V and J ends lost 1 base and 4 bases, in that order; junction bases with no gene match: 2. In germline, CDR1 is MNHNS, CDR2 SASEGT. This CDR3 has 15 residues. CDR3 residues: CASSEDGTGGYGYTF. The CDR3 bases are TGTGCCAGCAGTGAAGATGGGACAGGGGGCTATGGCTACACCTTC.

This clone appeared once. The V call is TRBV10-2, the J call TRBJ2-7; tentative D call: TRBD2 (7 bases). This CDR3 comprises 16 residues. With 0 bases removed from V and 3 bases from J, the gap between germline ends came to 15 bases. The germline V gene encodes CDR1 WSHSY and CDR2 SAAADI. The DNA for the CDR3 is TGCGCCAGCAGTGAGTCCGGGTTGCGGGGGCACTACGAGCAGTACTTC. Protein product: CASSESGLRGHYEQYF.

This rearrangement joins TRBV24-1 to TRBJ2-5, with D perhaps TRBD1 (5 bases). The CDR3 length is 13 residues. The germline CDR1 and CDR2 sequences are KGHDR and SFDVKD. V lost 3 bases, J lost 5 bases, and 9 bases lay in between. CDR3 bases: TGTGCCACCAGTGATACAGGTCGGGAGACCCAGTACTTC. This translates into CATSDTGRETQYF.

The chain recombines TRBV28 with TRBJ2-5; possibly TRBD2 for D (6 bases). In germline, CDR1 is MDHEN, CDR2 SYDVKM. CDR3 size: 13 residues. Trimming left V 5 bases short and J 5 bases short, with 12 bases between. The CDR3 sequence: CASSPGGAETQYF. The CDR3 nucleotides are TGTGCCAGCAGTCCCGGCGGGGCGGAGACCCAGTACTTC.

This sequence joins TRBV6-1 and TRBJ1-1; 7 bases match TRBD1. The CDR3 has 16 residues. The trim removed 2 bases at V and 0 bases at J, leaving 6 bases unmatched. Germline V CDR1 and CDR2: MNHNS, SASEGT. The CDR3 is CASSELTGTVNTEAFF. The CDR3 DNA sequence: TGTGCCAGCAGTGAACTGACCGGGACAGTGAACACTGAAGCTTTCTTT.